This T cell receptor beta chain was observed in a study of T cells of healthy individuals. This clonotype was seen only a few times. Each CDR3 protein is one row after TCRdb ran MiXCR on the 5' RACE reads. The sample shows fewer than 75,000 distinct CDR3 sequences, 15% to 20% of them seen only once. The CDR3 totals 15 residues. Germline CDR1 and CDR2: SEHNR and FQNEAQ (reference sequence). The ends lost 5 bases at V and 4 bases at J; junction bases unmatched: 9. V usage is TRBV7-9 and J usage is TRBJ2-7; 9 bases map to TRBD2. The sequence was obtained from a human donor in good health. The CDR3 spells CASSVGGLAGYEQYF. CDR3 in DNA: TGTGCCAGCAGCGTTGGGGGGCTAGCGGGGTACGAGCAGTACTTC.